This passage covers 4 T cell receptor beta chains from one sample sequenced in a study of shared clonotypes between healthy human individuals. TCRdb's table, derived via immunoSEQ multiplex PCR, lists solely in-frame clones and lacks some. This sample has about 1 million clones, with under 80% found just once. Material: memory CD4+ T cells sorted from blood. The sample's subset: CD45RA-negative fraction. These TCRs come from a man younger than 35 in good health.

This clone turned up a few times. The J gene is TRBJ2-1, the V gene TRBV9, with D tentatively TRBD2 (6 bases). This CDR3 contains 15 residues. V was cut by 0 bases and J by 2 bases, with 9 bases left in between. Germline values: CDR1 SGDLS, CDR2 YYNGEE. This CDR3 is CASSVEGLPYNEQFF. CDR3 DNA sequence: TGTGCCAGCAGCGTAGAAGGACTACCCTACAATGAGCAGTTCTTC.

V usage is TRBV5-1 and J usage is TRBJ1-3; no definite D call. The CDR3 sequence is 13 residues long. V was shortened by 4 bases and J by 4 bases, with 9 bases between the two germline ends. Germline-derived CDR1 and CDR2 are SGHRS and YFSETQ. The CDR3 spells CASSHSGGNTIYF. DNA of the CDR3: TGCGCCAGCAGCCACTCTGGGGGAAACACCATATATTTT.

The rearrangement uses TRBV7-2 and TRBJ2-5, with D possibly TRBD1 on 6 matching bases. The CDR3 extends over 14 amino acids. The germline V gene has CDR1 SGHTA and CDR2 FQGNSA. V was clipped by 4 bases and J by 4 bases, with 13 bases between them. The CDR3 bases are TGTGCCAGCAGCTCACAGGGTGGCGGAGAGACCCAGTACTTC. Translation: CASSSQGGGETQYF.

The chain couples TRBV6-1 to TRBJ2-6; 7 bases agree with TRBD2. This CDR3 is built from 14 residues. Germline CDR1 is MNHNS and CDR2 is SASEGT. The V and J ends lost 5 bases and 12 bases, in that order; junction bases with no gene match: 10. The DNA of the CDR3 is TGTGCCAGCAGTTCCGGGACTATGACCGGCGTCCTGACTTTC. Its translation: CASSSGTMTGVLTF.